The 26 T cell receptor beta chains in this list originate from one sample, sequenced in a study of blood T cell repertoires in COVID-19. Data came from immunoSEQ multiplex PCR; TCRdb stores just in-frame clones and leaves some out. The sample has about 150,000 clones; 87% are singletons. The sample taken for sequencing was peripheral blood. The receptors derive from a man of 80 years or more with acute or convalescent COVID-19.

V is TRBV5-1 and J is TRBJ1-1; D perhaps matches TRBD1 (6 bases). This CDR3 is 13 amino acids long. Germline V gives CDR1 SGHRS, CDR2 YFSETQ. Trimming cost V 7 bases and J 3 bases, with 13 bases left between them. The CDR3 is CASGQTKDTEAFF. The CDR3 DNA reads as TGCGCCAGCGGACAGACCAAAGACACTGAAGCTTTCTTT.

The chain combines TRBV9 with TRBJ2-1, with D perhaps matching TRBD2 (5 bases). CDR1 SGDLS and CDR2 YYNGEE come from the germline V gene. This CDR3 has 14 amino acids. The ends were cut back, 3 bases at V and 8 bases at J, with 15 bases in the middle. The DNA of the CDR3 is TGTGCCAGCAGCGCTCGTCAAGGAGGAGATGAGCAGTTCTTC. This sequence encodes CASSARQGGDEQFF.

The chain carries TRBV9 and TRBJ1-1, with 10 bases lining up with TRBD1. This CDR3 contains 16 residues. V lost 2 bases, J lost 6 bases, and 10 bases stayed unmatched. Germline CDR1 reads SGDLS; CDR2 reads YYNGEE. In DNA, the CDR3 is TGTGCCAGCAGCGTTGGGGACAGGGGAGGAAGGGCTGAAGCTTTCTTT. Encoded protein: CASSVGDRGGRAEAFF.

This chain connects TRBV10-3 to TRBJ2-2, with a possible D match to TRBD1 (6 bases). Germline CDR1 and CDR2: ENHRY and SYGVKD. V lost 8 bases and J lost 2, with 9 bases in between. The CDR3 is 13 residues long. Here the CDR3 DNA reads TGTGCCATCGACAGGTACAACACCGGGGAGCTGTTTTTT. Translation: CAIDRYNTGELFF.

This chain links TRBV5-1 with TRBJ1-2, with 9 nucleotides matching TRBD1. Germline-derived CDR1 and CDR2 are SGHRS and YFSETQ. The V gene end was trimmed by 3 bases and the J gene end by 5 bases; junction bases not matched to a gene: 5. There are 14 residues in the CDR3. The CDR3 DNA follows: TGCGCCAGCAGCTCTGGACAGGGGCCATATGGCTACACCTTC. As protein: CASSSGQGPYGYTF.

V gene TRBV14 combines with J gene TRBJ1-2; no reliable D call. Germline lookup yields CDR1 SGHDN and CDR2 FVKESK. Trimming took off 1 base at V and 2 bases at J, with 17 bases between the two ends. This CDR3 is 17 amino acids long. The CDR3 here is CASSQALVLNPNYGYTF. DNA of the CDR3: TGTGCCAGCAGCCAAGCACTAGTTTTGAACCCAAACTATGGCTACACCTTC.

V usage is TRBV19 and J usage is TRBJ1-5; 10 bases line up with TRBD1. V gave up 4 bases and J gave up 2 bases; unmatched junction bases: 2. CDR1 and CDR2 (germline): LNHDA, SQIVND (reference sequence). The CDR3 contains 15 residues. The CDR3 DNA reads TGTGCCAGTAGTACCGGGACAGGGGGCAATCAGCCCCAGCATTTT. This codes for CASSTGTGGNQPQHF.

This sequence joins TRBV5-1 and TRBJ2-7, with 8 bases lining up with TRBD2. J lost 5 bases, V lost 4 bases, and 11 bases had no gene match. CDR1 and CDR2 from the germline V gene are SGHRS and YFSETQ. This CDR3 region has 15 residues. CDR3 sequence: CASSRAGALFNEQYF. The CDR3 DNA follows: TGCGCCAGCAGCCGAGCGGGAGCTCTGTTCAACGAGCAGTACTTC. Using reference TRBV5-1 and TRBJ2-7 for the parts outside the CDR3, the full variable domain is KAGVTQTPRYLIKTRGQQVTLSCSPISGHRSVSWYQQTPGQGLQFLFEYFSETQRNKGNFPGRFSGRQFSNSRSEMNVSTLELGDSALYLCASSRAGALFNEQYFGPGTRLTVT.

The gene calls are TRBV2 and TRBJ2-1; no clear D. The ends were cut back, 8 bases at V and 0 bases at J, with 8 bases in the middle. This CDR3 contains 13 residues. Germline V gene data show CDR1 as SNHLY and CDR2 as FYNNEI. CDR3 protein: CASSGNSYNEQFF. CDR3 in DNA: TGTGCCAGCTCAGGAAACTCCTACAATGAGCAGTTCTTC.

The V call is TRBV10-1, the J call TRBJ2-5, with TRBD2 as a possible D gene (5 bases). The germline V gene has CDR1 WNHNN and CDR2 SYGVQD (reference sequence). V lost 6 bases, J lost 10 bases, and 6 bases lay in between. The CDR3 extends over 9 amino acids. CDR3 in DNA: TGCGCCAGCAGACTAGACCAGTACTTC. Amino acid sequence: CASRLDQYF.

This clone was seen a single time. This sequence joins TRBV19 and TRBJ2-7; a weak D match, TRBD1 (6 bases). There are 14 residues in the CDR3. Per the germline V gene, CDR1 is LNHDA and CDR2 is SQIVND (reference sequence). Trimming cost V 3 bases and J 6 bases, with 15 bases left between them. The CDR3 region is CASSINRVIGEQYF. Here the CDR3 DNA reads TGTGCCAGTAGTATTAACAGGGTTATTGGCGAGCAGTACTTC.

The rearrangement joins TRBV6-2 or TRBV6-3 to TRBJ2-1; D uncertain. The CDR3 extends over 12 amino acids. Trimming cost V 4 bases and J 5 bases, with 6 bases left between them. Germline assignment: CDR1 MNHEY and CDR2 SVGEGT. DNA of the CDR3: TGTGCCAGCAGTTGGCCACACAATGAGCAGTTCTTC. It codes for CASSWPHNEQFF.

This sequence joins TRBV7-2 and TRBJ2-3; D is possibly TRBD1 (5 bases). Trimming removed 3 bases from V and 3 bases from J, with 10 bases in between. The CDR3 has 14 amino acids. Germline CDR1 SGHTA, CDR2 FQGNSA. The CDR3: CASSLGPFTDTQYF. CDR3 coding DNA: TGTGCCAGCAGCTTGGGGCCCTTTACAGATACGCAGTATTTT.

Points on this clone: No DNA is shown, since the ends of the CDR3 on it are uncertain; the CDR3 is the one TCRdb lists. The chain employs TRBV27 and TRBJ2-5; whether TRBD1, the table's D call, matches the DNA was not checked. Germline V gene sequence: CDR1 MNHEY, CDR2 SMNVEV (reference sequence). The CDR3 totals 12 residues, both ends included. The CDR3 loop is CASSWAEGAMYF.

The chain is built from TRBV5-6 and TRBJ1-3; 7 bases align to TRBD1. Germline V gives CDR1 SGHDT, CDR2 YYEEEE. The V gene end was trimmed by 3 bases and the J gene end by 0 bases; junction bases not matched to a gene: 15. This CDR3 comprises 19 residues. The CDR3 DNA sequence: TGTGCCAGCAGCTCGATGACAGGGTATAATTTTAGCTCTGGAAACACCATATATTTT. It specifies CASSSMTGYNFSSGNTIYF.

The V and J genes are TRBV11-3 and TRBJ2-3, with D perhaps matching TRBD1 (5 bases). CDR1 and CDR2 from the germline V gene are SGHNT and YENEEA. With 6 bases removed from V and 2 bases from J, the gap between germline ends came to 9 bases. The CDR3 is made up of 13 amino acids. CDR3 nucleotide sequence: TGTGCCAGCAGTTACAGGAACACAGATACGCAGTATTTT. Protein product: CASSYRNTDTQYF.

This clone was counted between two and nine times. This chain joins TRBV7-2 and TRBJ1-3; D is possibly TRBD1 (6 bases). Germline CDR1 is SGHTA and CDR2 is FQGNSA. The V and J ends lost 1 base and 0 bases respectively, with 10 bases between them. This CDR3 contains 16 residues. The CDR3 protein is CASSLVGALSGNTIYF. The CDR3 nucleotides read TGTGCCAGCAGCTTAGTGGGGGCCCTCTCTGGAAACACCATATATTTT.

The V call is TRBV5-5, the J call TRBJ1-4; 9 bases are a match to TRBD1. Germline-derived CDR1 and CDR2 are SGHKS and YYEKEE (reference sequence). With 0 bases clipped from V and 14 bases from J, the junction kept 11 bases outside the gene matches. There are 15 residues in the CDR3. CDR3: CASSLGAGQGVELFF. CDR3 bases: TGTGCCAGCAGCTTGGGGGCGGGACAGGGTGTAGAGCTGTTTTTT.

The genes are TRBV28 and TRBJ2-5, with TRBD2 matching 7 bases. The germline gives CDR1 MDHEN, CDR2 SYDVKM. This CDR3 comprises 15 residues. V shed 2 bases and J 2 bases; nucleotides not matched to a gene: 5. The CDR3 loop reads CASSLSLAVQETQYF. CDR3 coding DNA: TGTGCCAGCAGTTTAAGTCTAGCGGTGCAAGAGACCCAGTACTTC.

V usage is TRBV6-4 and J usage is TRBJ2-6; 11 bases match TRBD1. V shed 7 bases, J shed 2 bases, and the junction held 7 bases outside the gene matches. Per the germline V gene, CDR1 is MRHNA and CDR2 is SNTAGT. The CDR3 totals 17 residues. CDR3 residues: CASKRGTGGPGANVLTF. CDR3 bases: TGTGCCAGCAAGCGGGGGACAGGGGGTCCTGGGGCCAACGTCCTGACTTTC.

This chain uses TRBV29-1 with TRBJ2-3; 9 bases are shared with TRBD1. J lost 3 bases, V lost 4 bases, and 5 bases had no gene match. The CDR3 has 14 residues. From germline, CDR1 is SQVTM and CDR2 ANQGSEA. Here the CDR3 reads CSVAGTGRTDTQYF. In DNA, the CDR3 is TGCAGCGTTGCCGGGACAGGGAGGACAGATACGCAGTATTTT.

This clone turned up a few times. This chain connects TRBV3-1 (or the pseudogene TRBV3-2) to TRBJ2-1, with a possible D match to TRBD1 (6 bases). Germline lookup yields CDR1 LGHDT and CDR2 YNNKEL (reference sequence). The CDR3 length is 14 residues. V was trimmed by 1 base and J by 7 bases, leaving 11 bases between them. CDR3 protein: CASSQGWGRNEQFF. Written as DNA, the CDR3 is TGTGCCAGCAGCCAAGGGTGGGGGCGGAATGAGCAGTTCTTC.

The chain employs TRBV2 and TRBJ2-2, with D hard to call. Trimming cost V 5 bases and J 4 bases, with 8 bases left between them. The CDR3 length is 13 residues. CDR1 is SNHLY and CDR2 is FYNNEI in the germline V gene. CDR3 DNA sequence: TGTGCCAGCAGTACACCGATCACCGGGGAGCTGTTTTTT. Translation: CASSTPITGELFF.

The chain has TRBV6-5 and TRBJ1-2; no clear D gene. Trimming removed 5 bases at V and 8 bases at J, with 9 bases between. The CDR3 is 11 amino acids. Germline loops: CDR1 MNHEY, CDR2 SVGAGI. CDR3 bases: TGTGCCAGCAGTAACCAGTTAGGCTACACCTTC. Its translation is CASSNQLGYTF.

This clone has only a few counts. The rearrangement joins TRBV5-1 to TRBJ1-2; D not resolved. The CDR3 is 13 amino acids. Germline V gene lookup returns CDR1 SGHRS and CDR2 YFSETQ. V shed 1 base and J shed 0 bases, with 4 bases lying between them. CDR3 loop: CASSLTANYGYTF. The CDR3 DNA follows: TGCGCCAGCAGCTTGACAGCTAACTATGGCTACACCTTC.

The chain carries TRBV2 and TRBJ2-1; tentatively, D is TRBD2 (5 bases). The V end was cut by 6 bases, the J end by 0 bases, with 12 bases between. The germline V gene encodes CDR1 SNHLY and CDR2 FYNNEI. This CDR3 region has 15 residues. The CDR3 here is CASRPGRGSYNEQFF. For the CDR3, the DNA is TGTGCCAGCAGACCGGGGAGAGGCTCCTACAATGAGCAGTTCTTC. Drawing the rest from reference TRBV2 and TRBJ2-1, the complete variable domain is EPEVTQTPSHQVTQMGQEVILRCVPISNHLYFYWYRQILGQKVEFLVSFYNNEISEKSEIFDDQFSVERPDGSNFTLKIRSTKLEDSAMYFCASRPGRGSYNEQFFGPGTRLTVL.